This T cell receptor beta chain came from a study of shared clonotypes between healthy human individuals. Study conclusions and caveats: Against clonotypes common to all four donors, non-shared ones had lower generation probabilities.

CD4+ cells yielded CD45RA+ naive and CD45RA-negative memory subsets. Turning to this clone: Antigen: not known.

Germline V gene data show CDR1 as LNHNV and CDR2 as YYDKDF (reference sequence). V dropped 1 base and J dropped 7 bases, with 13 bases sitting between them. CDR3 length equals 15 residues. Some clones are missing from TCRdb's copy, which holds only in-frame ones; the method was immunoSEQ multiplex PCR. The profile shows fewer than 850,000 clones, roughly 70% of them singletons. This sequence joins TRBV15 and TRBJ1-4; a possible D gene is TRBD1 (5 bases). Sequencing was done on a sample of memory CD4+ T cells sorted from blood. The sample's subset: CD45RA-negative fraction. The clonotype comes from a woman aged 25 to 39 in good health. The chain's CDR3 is CATSRAQAGGEKLFF. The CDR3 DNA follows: TGTGCCACCAGCAGAGCACAGGCGGGGGGTGAAAAACTGTTTTTT.